This T cell receptor (beta chain) was recovered during a study of shared clonotypes between healthy human individuals. Whole-study context: CD4 naive and CD4 memory each took three plates per donor, while CD8 naive took two and CD8 memory one.

The assay was immunoSEQ multiplex PCR, and TCRdb's table has in-frame clones only and misses some. The table shows more than 1,200,000 clones, with approximately 98.5% occurring only once. General observations from the study: Large sequencing depth failed to make sorted-subset sequencing complete, rarefaction showed.

Concerning this clone: Its target is not known.

This TCR was sampled from a man younger than 40 in good health. Material for sequencing was naive CD4+ T cells sorted from blood. The subset was: CD45RA+ positively selected.

The CDR3, as DNA: TGTGCCAGCAGCGGATTAGCGGGAGGCCGCACAGAGCAGTTCTTC. Its protein product is CASSGLAGGRTEQFF. The chain recombines TRBV9 with TRBJ2-1, with 10 bases aligning to TRBD2. The germline gives CDR1 SGDLS, CDR2 YYNGEE. The length of the CDR3 is 15 residues. V lost 3 bases and J lost 10; bases outside the gene matches: 10.